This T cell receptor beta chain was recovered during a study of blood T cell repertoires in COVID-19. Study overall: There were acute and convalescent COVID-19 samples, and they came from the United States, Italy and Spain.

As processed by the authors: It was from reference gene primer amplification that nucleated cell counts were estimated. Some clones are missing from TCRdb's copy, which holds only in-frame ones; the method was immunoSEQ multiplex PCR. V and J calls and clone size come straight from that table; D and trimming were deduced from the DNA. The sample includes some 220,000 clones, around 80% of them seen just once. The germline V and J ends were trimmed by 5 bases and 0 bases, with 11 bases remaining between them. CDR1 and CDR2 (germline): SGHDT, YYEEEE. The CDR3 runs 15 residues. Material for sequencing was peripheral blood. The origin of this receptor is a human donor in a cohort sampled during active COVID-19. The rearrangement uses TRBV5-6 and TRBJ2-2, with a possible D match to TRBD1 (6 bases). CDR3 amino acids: CASRSGQSNTGELFF. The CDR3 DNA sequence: TGTGCCAGCAGATCCGGACAGTCGAACACCGGGGAGCTGTTTTTT.